The next 5 T cell receptor beta chains were all read from a single sample in a study of T cells in Graves' hyperthyroidism and ophthalmopathy. RNA transcripts were the template for amplifying TCR beta CDR3 regions. The study used the HTBI primer set for a first-round RT-PCR of the TCR CDR3. TCRdb analysed the multiplex PCR reads with MiXCR anew, one entry per CDR3 protein. The sample contains about 380,000 distinct CDR3 sequences, approximately 13% of which appear only once. Source material: blood. The receptors come from a man aged 25 to 40 with Graves' hyperthyroidism that later progressed to Graves' ophthalmopathy.

The genes are TRBV9 and TRBJ1-4, with 8 bases fitting TRBD1. V shed 4 bases, J shed 8 bases, and the junction held 7 bases outside the gene matches. The germline gives CDR1 SGDLS, CDR2 YYNGEE. This CDR3 comprises 14 residues. As DNA, the CDR3 is TGTGCCAGCAGCACCACAGGGGGTAACGAAAAACTGTTTTTT. This sequence encodes CASSTTGGNEKLFF. Full variable domain (rest looked up from reference TRBV9 and TRBJ1-4): DSGVTQTPKHLITATGQRVTLRCSPRSGDLSVYWYQQSLDQGLQFLIQYYNGEERAKGNILERFSAQQFPDLHSELNLSSLELGDSALYFCASSTTGGNEKLFFGSGTQLSVL.

The chain combines TRBV11-3 with TRBJ2-3, with TRBD1 identical over 10 bases. With 5 bases clipped from V and 5 bases from J, the junction kept 13 bases outside the gene matches. The V gene's germline CDR1 is SGHNT and CDR2 YENEEA. This CDR3 is 17 amino acids long. CDR3 in amino acids: CASSRRLATGGRDTQYF. CDR3 DNA: TGTGCCAGCAGCCGAAGGCTCGCGACAGGGGGCCGAGATACGCAGTATTTT.

CDR3 region: CASERYAGGATNEKLFF. The DNA for the CDR3 is TGTGCCAGCGAACGTTATGCAGGGGGCGCAACTAATGAAAAACTGTTTTTT. This chain joins TRBV2 and TRBJ1-4; 8 nucleotides agree with TRBD1. The CDR3 is made up of 17 amino acids. The J segment lost 0 bases and the V segment lost 8 bases, leaving 11 bases of the junction unmatched. Germline-derived CDR1 and CDR2 are SNHLY and FYNNEI.

This clonotype was recorded many times. This chain connects TRBV28 to TRBJ2-1; 10 bases align to TRBD1. There are 16 residues in the CDR3. The germline V gene has CDR1 MDHEN and CDR2 SYDVKM. The V and J ends lost 3 bases and 2 bases, in that order; junction bases with no gene match: 4. The CDR3 DNA reads TGTGCCAGCAGTTTTACCGGGACAGGGGCCTACAATGAGCAGTTCTTC. Its translation is CASSFTGTGAYNEQFF.

This clonotype was observed a single time. The J gene is TRBJ2-7, the V gene TRBV27; 9 positions agree with TRBD1. V gave up 6 bases and J gave up 1 base; unmatched junction bases: 4. CDR1 is MNHEY and CDR2 is SMNVEV in the germline V gene (reference sequence). The CDR3 contains 14 residues. The CDR3 nucleotides read TGTGCCAGCAGAGGGACAGGGAGGTCCTACGAGCAGTACTTC. Translated: CASRGTGRSYEQYF.